This paragraph reports one T cell receptor (beta chain). The data originate from a study of OX40 agonist ivuxolimab in advanced cancers. For the study at large: An agonistic human IgG2 monoclonal antibody against OX40 (CD134) was given. Participants averaged about 66 years of age (range roughly 20 to 90) and were 75% to 90% male. All patients had ivuxolimab intravenously every 2 weeks at 0.01 to 10 mg/kg.

The germline V gene encodes CDR1 LNHDA and CDR2 SQIVND (reference sequence). The length of the CDR3 is 15 residues. V shed 1 base and J shed 3 bases, with 7 bases lying between them. Produced via immunoSEQ multiplex PCR; TCRdb's table is partial and in-frame only. This table holds some 70,000 clones, about 86% found once. This sequence joins TRBV19 and TRBJ2-6; D uncertain. Material: CD4+ or CD8+ T cells sorted from blood, obtained in a trial of the OX40 agonist ivuxolimab. This receptor was taken from an adult with an advanced solid tumor such as melanoma, head and neck, liver or kidney cancer. The CDR3 nucleotides are TGTGCCAGTAGTATAGCGGCACGTGGGGCCAACGTCCTGACTTTC. Protein sequence: CASSIAARGANVLTF.